This T cell receptor (beta chain) was profiled in a study of blood T cell repertoires in COVID-19. Repertoires were generated with immunoSEQ multiplex PCR, while TCRdb's copy carries only in-frame clones and drops some. The sample lists under 300,000 clones; approximately 91% were seen once. In its sample, this clone was seen a few times. The study recruited people aged about 18 to 95 years across around 23 US areas. Symptom resolution, clearance, or two negative PCRs marked donors in Cohort 3 as recovered. The junction had 10 bases not matched to a gene; V was cut back by 4 bases and J by 4 bases. From germline, CDR1 is KGHDR and CDR2 SFDVKD. CDR3 size: 17 residues.

The chain carries TRBV24-1 and TRBJ2-5; 11 bases agree with TRBD2. The sequencing sample was made of PBMCs or T cells enriched from blood (not recorded which). This sequence was found in a woman aged 40 to 55 who had recovered from COVID-19. The CDR3 nucleotides read TGTGCCACCAGTGACCCCGGGACTAGCGGACGAGGAGAGACCCAGTACTTC. This translates into CATSDPGTSGRGETQYF.